This passage covers 11 T cell receptor beta chains from one sample sequenced in a study of identical twins. TCRdb reprocessed the 5' RACE reads with MiXCR, giving one entry per CDR3 protein. The repertoire holds 150,000 or so distinct CDR3 sequences, with around 3.6% as singletons. Sequenced sample: memory T cells sorted from blood. The receptor set was obtained from a man in his late teens or twenties in good health.

In this sample, this clonotype turned up many times. The CDR3, as DNA: TGCAGTGCTAGCGCGTCTAGCGGTGGCTCCTACAATGAGCAGTTCTTC. Its protein product is CSASASSGGSYNEQFF. This chain links TRBV20-1 with TRBJ2-1; TRBD2 aligns across 7 bases. J lost 0 bases, V lost 3 bases, and 8 bases had no gene match. The CDR3 is made up of 16 amino acids. Germline CDR1 and CDR2: DFQATT and SNEGSKA (reference sequence).

This clonotype was observed many times. This chain connects TRBV20-1 to TRBJ2-2; 10 nucleotides line up with TRBD2. V lost 2 bases to trimming and J lost 5 bases; unmatched junction nucleotides: 5. The CDR3 spans 15 residues. The germline V gene encodes CDR1 DFQATT and CDR2 SNEGSKA (reference sequence). CDR3 DNA: TGCAGTGCTAGAAAGCGGGAGGGCCTGACCGGGGAGCTGTTTTTT. Translation: CSARKREGLTGELFF.

This clonotype was picked up many times. Here the CDR3 DNA reads TGCAGTGCGCACTGGCTTGCTAAGGGGACCCAGTACTTC. Translated, it gives CSAHWLAKGTQYF. The chain employs TRBV20-1 and TRBJ2-5; D remains ambiguous. Germline V gene lookup returns CDR1 DFQATT and CDR2 SNEGSKA (reference sequence). This CDR3 comprises 13 residues. V dropped 6 bases and J dropped 7 bases, with 18 bases sitting between them.

This clonotype was recorded at least ten times. J is TRBJ1-1 and V is TRBV6-1, with D possibly matching TRBD1 (5 bases). With 8 bases removed from V and 4 bases from J, the gap between germline ends came to 20 bases. CDR1 MNHNS and CDR2 SASEGT come from the germline V gene. The CDR3 is 15 amino acids. DNA of the CDR3: TGTGCCAGCCAAACCGGGGGGTTTGGGCGCACTGAAGCTTTCTTT. It yields the protein CASQTGGFGRTEAFF.

The rearrangement uses TRBV7-2 and TRBJ2-1; D is uncertain. CDR1 is SGHTA and CDR2 is FQGNSA in the germline V gene. The length of the CDR3 is 16 residues. Trimming pared 5 bases from V and 3 bases from J, leaving 17 bases between. The CDR3 spells CASSLRTMIGYNEQFF. CDR3 DNA: TGTGCCAGCAGCCTCCGAACGATGATAGGCTACAATGAGCAGTTCTTC.

Many counts were recorded for this clonotype. The V call is TRBV6-2 or TRBV6-3, the J call TRBJ2-5, with no clear D. The germline gives CDR1 MNHEY, CDR2 SVGEGT. V was pared by 6 bases and J by 2 bases, with 16 bases between. This CDR3 has 15 residues. The CDR3 is CASSRPLGLQETQYF. The CDR3 nucleotides are TGTGCCAGCAGCCGCCCTTTAGGTCTGCAAGAGACCCAGTACTTC.

This clonotype was seen many times. The chain joins TRBV20-1 to TRBJ1-5, with D perhaps TRBD1 (6 bases). Deletions cut 1 base from V and 8 bases from J, with 18 bases between. The germline V gene has CDR1 DFQATT and CDR2 SNEGSKA (reference sequence). The CDR3 extends over 15 amino acids. CDR3 in amino acids: CSARGAGARVKPQHF. The CDR3, as DNA: TGCAGTGCTAGAGGGGCGGGGGCCCGGGTTAAGCCCCAGCATTTT.

There are many counts of this clonotype. This sequence joins TRBV12-3 or TRBV12-4 and TRBJ1-5, with 7 bases that match TRBD1. The junction had 8 bases not matched to a gene; V was cut back by 8 bases and J by 7 bases. CDR3 length equals 13 residues. The CDR3 here is CASGWAGGQPQHF. The CDR3 bases are TGTGCCAGCGGATGGGCAGGGGGACAGCCCCAGCATTTT.

This clonotype was seen more than once but under ten times. This chain's CDR3 is CASSLGQLSSGNTIYF. In DNA, the CDR3 is TGTGCCAGCAGCTTAGGACAGCTGAGCTCTGGAAACACCATATATTTT. V and J are TRBV7-2 and TRBJ1-3; TRBD1 might be the D (5 bases). The V end lost 1 base, the J end lost 0 bases, and 10 bases lay between the germline ends. This CDR3 is built from 16 residues. CDR1 SGHTA and CDR2 FQGNSA come from the germline V gene.

This clonotype was recorded many times. V and J are TRBV29-1 and TRBJ2-1; 12 nucleotides agree with TRBD2. Losses at the gene ends were 7 bases for V and 1 base for J; bases not matched to a gene: 8. Germline CDR1 is SQVTM and CDR2 is ANQGSEA. The CDR3 has 16 residues. CDR3 bases: TGCAGCGCTGTGACTAGCGGGAGAGAGTCCTACAATGAGCAGTTCTTC. As protein: CSAVTSGRESYNEQFF.

This clonotype was found many times. The CDR3, as DNA: TGTGCCAGCAGCCCGCGTCGAATGGAACAGCCCCAGCATTTT. This sequence encodes CASSPRRMEQPQHF. This rearrangement joins TRBV7-6 to TRBJ1-5; D is unclear. The ends were cut back, 5 bases at V and 7 bases at J, with 15 bases in the middle. Germline CDR1 and CDR2: SGHVS and FNYEAQ. The CDR3 consists of 14 residues.